The 5 T cell receptor beta chains given below trace back to one sample, sequenced in a study of control samples from healthy donors and cancer patients. Libraries were prepared by immunoSEQ multiplex PCR; TCRdb keeps only in-frame clonotypes and omits some of them. The table includes about 140,000 clones, about 89% detected once. The sequenced sample was blood. The receptors were sampled from a man younger than 35 in good health.

This clone appeared once. The chain uses TRBV9 and TRBJ2-7, with D perhaps TRBD1 (6 bases). Trimming removed 0 bases from V and 3 bases from J, with 13 bases in between. The germline V gene has CDR1 SGDLS and CDR2 YYNGEE. This CDR3 spans 15 amino acids. CDR3 residues: CASSVGPGEIYEQYF. Written as DNA, the CDR3 is TGTGCCAGCAGCGTAGGGCCAGGGGAAATCTACGAGCAGTACTTC. The whole variable domain, remainder taken from reference TRBV9 and TRBJ2-7, is DSGVTQTPKHLITATGQRVTLRCSPRSGDLSVYWYQQSLDQGLQFLIQYYNGEERAKGNILERFSAQQFPDLHSELNLSSLELGDSALYFCASSVGPGEIYEQYFGPGTRLTVT.

The chain joins TRBV9 to TRBJ1-3; possible D gene TRBD1, 6 bases. There are 20 residues in the CDR3. Germline CDR1 SGDLS, CDR2 YYNGEE. Trimming stripped 0 bases from V and 0 bases from J, with 22 bases between. CDR3 nucleotides: TGTGCCAGCAGCGTAGTCCCCGGGGGGGGCGCATCTCCCTCTGGAAACACCATATATTTT. This codes for CASSVVPGGGASPSGNTIYF.

The chain combines TRBV2 with TRBJ2-2; no firm D call. Germline CDR1 reads SNHLY; CDR2 reads FYNNEI. Trimming stripped 3 bases from V and 6 bases from J, with 14 bases between. CDR3 length equals 15 residues. CDR3 DNA sequence: TGTGCCAGCAGTGAGCTGGGGTTATCCGCCGGGGAGCTGTTTTTT. Translation: CASSELGLSAGELFF.

This clone was counted between two and nine times. This chain links TRBV5-4 with TRBJ2-5, with 9 bases lining up with TRBD1. There are 15 residues in the CDR3. The germline CDR1 and CDR2 sequences are SGHNT and YYREEE (reference sequence). The V and J ends lost 5 bases and 5 bases, in that order; junction bases with no gene match: 10. As DNA, the CDR3 is TGTGCCAGCAGTACCGGGGGACAGGGAGGGGAGACCCAGTACTTC. It encodes CASSTGGQGGETQYF.

V is TRBV4-2 and J is TRBJ2-2, with D perhaps TRBD2 (6 bases). CDR3 length equals 16 residues. From germline, CDR1 is LGHNA and CDR2 YNFKEQ. The V end was cut by 0 bases, the J end by 3 bases, with 11 bases between. CDR3 region: CASSQDRRGDTGELFF. Written as DNA, the CDR3 is TGTGCCAGCAGCCAAGATAGGCGGGGAGACACCGGGGAGCTGTTTTTT.